Following are 5 T cell receptor beta chains from one sample sequenced in a study of T cells in localized non-small cell lung cancer. Produced via immunoSEQ multiplex PCR; TCRdb's table is partial and in-frame only. In the table there are 45,000 or so clones, about 86% of which are singletons. The sequences come from PBMCs, collected before any cancer treatment. The receptors were sampled from a man between 40 and 69 years old with stage II lung adenocarcinoma.

The chain has TRBV18 and TRBJ1-1, with 9 bases that match TRBD1. Germline values: CDR1 KGHSH, CDR2 LQKENI. The CDR3 consists of 16 residues. The junction had 7 bases not matched to a gene; V was cut back by 4 bases and J by 1 base. In nucleotides, the CDR3 is TGTGCCAGCTCACTTGGGACAGGGTTGAAGAACACTGAAGCTTTCTTT. It encodes CASSLGTGLKNTEAFF.

The J gene is TRBJ2-7, the V gene TRBV6-1; D tentatively reads TRBD1 or TRBD2 (6 bases each). Germline CDR1 reads MNHNS; CDR2 reads SASEGT. CDR3 length: 13 residues. V lost 6 bases and J lost 4, with 13 bases in between. The CDR3 reads CASSPGAAYEQYV. The CDR3 region has the DNA TGTGCCAGCAGCCCGGGGGCAGCTTACGAGCAGTACGTC.

V usage is TRBV2 and J usage is TRBJ2-7; D could derive from TRBD1 or TRBD2 (5 bases each). The V end lost 2 bases, the J end lost 4 bases, and 15 bases lay between the germline ends. The germline V gene has CDR1 SNHLY and CDR2 FYNNEI. CDR3 length equals 15 residues. CDR3 in DNA: TGTGCCAGCAGTGAAAGTAGGATGGGGGTATACGAGCAGTACGTC. Its translation is CASSESRMGVYEQYV.

The chain recombines TRBV2 with TRBJ2-7, with a possible D match to TRBD2 (5 bases). The CDR3 has 13 amino acids. Germline CDR1 reads SNHLY; CDR2 reads FYNNEI. V dropped 6 bases and J dropped 4 bases, with 13 bases sitting between them. The CDR3 is CASRRGAAYEQYV. For the CDR3, the DNA is TGTGCCAGCAGACGAGGAGCGGCGTACGAGCAGTACGTC.

The chain has TRBV28 and TRBJ2-5, with TRBD1 as a possible D gene (5 bases). Trimming cost V 2 bases and J 1 base, with 11 bases left between them. The CDR3 has 15 amino acids. The V gene's germline CDR1 is MDHEN and CDR2 SYDVKM. The CDR3 bases are TGTGCCAGCAGTTTAGGGGCCGCAAGCCAAGAGACCCAGTACTTC. It translates to CASSLGAASQETQYF.